This T cell receptor (beta chain) originates from a study of cytomegalovirus exposure and HLA in healthy donors. For the study at large: A data release that came early held approximately 92 million unique TCRs from HLA-typed donors.

Trimming removed 7 bases from V and 6 bases from J; junction bases left unmatched: 5. This CDR3 has 14 residues. Germline CDR1 is ENHRY and CDR2 is SYGVKD. The PCR used 60 Vbeta and 13 Jbeta primers. Repertoires were generated with immunoSEQ multiplex PCR, while TCRdb's copy carries only in-frame clones and drops some. The sample gives around 54,000 clones, roughly 85% of which show up once; approximately 3% is in the top ten. Sequenced: PBMCs. This sequence joins TRBV10-3 and TRBJ2-1, with 11 bases fitting TRBD1. The origin of this receptor is a woman aged 18-29 years in good health and CMV-seronegative. DNA for the CDR3: TGTGCCATCACCCCCGGGACAGGGGGCAATGAGCAGTTCTTC. It encodes CAITPGTGGNEQFF.